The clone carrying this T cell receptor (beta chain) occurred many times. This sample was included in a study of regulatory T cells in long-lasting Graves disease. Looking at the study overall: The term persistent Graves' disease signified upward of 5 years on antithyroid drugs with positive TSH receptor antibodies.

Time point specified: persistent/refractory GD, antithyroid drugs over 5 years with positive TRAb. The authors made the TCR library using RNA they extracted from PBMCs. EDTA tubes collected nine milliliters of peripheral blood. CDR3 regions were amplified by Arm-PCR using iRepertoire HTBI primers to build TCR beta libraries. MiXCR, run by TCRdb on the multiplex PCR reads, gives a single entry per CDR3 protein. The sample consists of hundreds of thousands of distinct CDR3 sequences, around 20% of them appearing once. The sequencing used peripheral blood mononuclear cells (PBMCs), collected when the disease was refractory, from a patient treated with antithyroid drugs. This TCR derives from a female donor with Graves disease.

In nucleotides, the CDR3 is TGCGCCAGCAGCCAAGATGGGGCAGGGCATAATGAAAAACTGTTTTTT. As protein: CASSQDGAGHNEKLFF. The V gene is TRBV4-3, the J gene TRBJ1-4, with a weak D call TRBD1 (5 bases). CDR3 length: 16 amino acids. CDR1 and CDR2 from the germline V gene are LGHNA and YSLEER. V lost 0 bases and J 4 bases, leaving 12 bases between the germline ends.